A single sample gave rise to the 6 T cell receptor beta chains below, sequenced in a study of technical replicates of blood from several donors. This table comes from immunoSEQ multiplex PCR, and its TCRdb copy is limited to in-frame clones, with some not included. Of roughly 81,000 clones detected, roughly 97% appear once; the ten largest clones hold 0.18%. Sequencing used T cells isolated from PBMCs. The receptors were gathered from a human donor in good health.

This clone was seen just once. The chain links TRBV5-1 to TRBJ2-2, with 8 nucleotides matching TRBD2. Germline assignment: CDR1 SGHRS and CDR2 YFSETQ. This CDR3 is 15 amino acids long. The J segment lost 1 base and the V segment lost 5 bases, leaving 4 bases of the junction unmatched. The CDR3, as DNA: TGCGCCAGCAGGAGGACTAGCTGGAACACCGGGGAGCTGTTTTTT. It translates to CASRRTSWNTGELFF.

V is TRBV9 and J is TRBJ1-5, with 10 nucleotides matching TRBD1. V lost 4 bases and J lost 6; bases outside the gene matches: 16. This CDR3 is built from 18 residues. Germline V gene data show CDR1 as SGDLS and CDR2 as YYNGEE. CDR3 protein: CASSTKSRDRGVSQPQHF. Written as DNA, the CDR3 is TGTGCCAGCAGCACCAAGTCCCGGGACAGGGGAGTTAGTCAGCCCCAGCATTTT. Variable domain in full (rest from reference TRBV9 and TRBJ1-5): DSGVTQTPKHLITATGQRVTLRCSPRSGDLSVYWYQQSLDQGLQFLIQYYNGEERAKGNILERFSAQQFPDLHSELNLSSLELGDSALYFCASSTKSRDRGVSQPQHFGDGTRLSIL.

The chain carries TRBV7-2 and TRBJ2-7; D gene uncertain. V was cut by 4 bases and J by 3 bases, with 13 bases left in between. The CDR3 is made up of 14 amino acids. CDR1 and CDR2 from the germline V gene are SGHTA and FQGNSA. CDR3 region: CASSSLGSDYEQYF. CDR3 bases: TGTGCCAGCAGCTCGCTAGGCTCCGACTACGAGCAGTACTTC. Complete variable domain (other parts from reference TRBV7-2 and TRBJ2-7): GAGVSQSPSNKVTEKGKDVELRCDPISGHTALYWYRQSLGQGLEFLIYFQGNSAPDKSGLPSDRFSAERTGGSVSTLTIQRTQQEDSAVYLCASSSLGSDYEQYFGPGTRLTVT.

The chain recombines TRBV18 with TRBJ1-1, with D possibly matching TRBD1 (6 bases). V was trimmed by 0 bases and J by 1 base, leaving 9 bases between them. Germline lookup yields CDR1 KGHSH and CDR2 LQKENI. This CDR3 is 15 amino acids long. CDR3 nucleotides: TGTGCCAGCTCACCACCGACAGGACGGAACACTGAAGCTTTCTTT. Amino acid sequence: CASSPPTGRNTEAFF.

The chain recombines TRBV5-4 with TRBJ2-7, with TRBD1 as a possible D gene (7 bases). Germline V gives CDR1 SGHNT, CDR2 YYREEE (reference sequence). Trimming cost V 0 bases and J 6 bases, with 19 bases left between them. The CDR3 is 16 residues long. CDR3 residues: CASSLEGGRGASEQYF. The CDR3 DNA sequence: TGTGCCAGCAGCTTGGAGGGGGGCAGGGGGGCCTCCGAGCAGTACTTC.

This sequence joins TRBV6-1 and TRBJ1-4; 8 nucleotides line up with TRBD1. The CDR3 totals 14 residues. V shed 1 base and J 8 bases; nucleotides not matched to a gene: 3. CDR1 MNHNS and CDR2 SASEGT come from the germline V gene. The CDR3 DNA follows: TGTGCCAGCAGTGAAGGGACAGGGCGGGAAAAACTGTTTTTT. Its protein is CASSEGTGREKLFF.